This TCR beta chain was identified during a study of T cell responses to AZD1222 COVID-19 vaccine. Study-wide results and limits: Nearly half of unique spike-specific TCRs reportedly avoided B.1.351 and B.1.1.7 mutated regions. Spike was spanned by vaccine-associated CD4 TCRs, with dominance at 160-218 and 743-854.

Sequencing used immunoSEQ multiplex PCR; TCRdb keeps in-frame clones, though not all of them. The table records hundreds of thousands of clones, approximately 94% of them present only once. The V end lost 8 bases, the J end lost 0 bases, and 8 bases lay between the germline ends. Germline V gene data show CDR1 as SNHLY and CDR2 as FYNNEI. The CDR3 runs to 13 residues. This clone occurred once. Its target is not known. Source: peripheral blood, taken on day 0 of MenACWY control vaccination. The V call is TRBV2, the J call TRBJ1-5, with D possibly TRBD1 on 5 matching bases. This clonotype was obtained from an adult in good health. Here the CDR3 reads CASGGTSNQPQHF. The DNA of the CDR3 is TGTGCCAGCGGGGGGACTAGCAATCAGCCCCAGCATTTT.